Below, 21 T cell receptor beta chains from the same sample are listed, as sequenced in a study of blood T cell repertoires in COVID-19. Only in-frame clones appear in the TCRdb table, and some are missing; sequencing was by immunoSEQ multiplex PCR. The sample carries 180,000 or so clones, 75% to 90% recorded once. The sequenced material came from peripheral blood. These receptors came from a woman aged 60-70 years with acute or convalescent COVID-19.

This clone has a handful of counts. The chain has TRBV6-5 and TRBJ1-2, with D tentatively TRBD1 (6 bases). Trimming pared 8 bases from V and 4 bases from J, leaving 8 bases between. Looked up from germline, CDR1 is MNHEY and CDR2 is SVGAGI. The CDR3 runs to 11 residues. This CDR3 reads CASEQGYGYTF. The CDR3 bases are TGTGCCAGCGAACAGGGCTATGGCTACACCTTC.

The chain carries TRBV6-5 and TRBJ1-2; perhaps TRBD1 as D (6 bases). Deletions cut 5 bases from V and 6 bases from J, with 19 bases between. Germline CDR1 MNHEY, CDR2 SVGAGI. The CDR3 runs to 15 residues. CDR3 bases: TGTGCCAGCAGTCCCCATCAACGGGGGGGCCATGGCTACACCTTC. Translating it yields CASSPHQRGGHGYTF.

The CDR3 reads CASSLTGERFNSPLHF. The CDR3 nucleotides read TGTGCCAGCAGCTTAACAGGGGAGCGGTTTAATTCACCCCTCCACTTT. The chain recombines TRBV9 with TRBJ1-6; 7 nucleotides match TRBD1. Germline V gene data show CDR1 as SGDLS and CDR2 as YYNGEE. The CDR3 is 16 amino acids. J gave up 6 bases and V 4 bases, and 10 bases lay outside the gene matches.

As regards this clone: This sample also contains other DNA sequences that code for the same CDR3. The chain has TRBV7-9 and TRBJ1-6; D not certain. Germline V gene data show CDR1 as SEHNR and CDR2 as FQNEAQ (reference sequence). The CDR3 is made up of 15 amino acids. V was shortened by 5 bases and J by 0 bases, with 8 bases between the two germline ends. CDR3 bases: TGTGCCAGCAGCCCGGGGAGCTCCTATAATTCACCCCTCCACTTT. Protein product: CASSPGSSYNSPLHF.

The rearrangement uses TRBV29-1 and TRBJ1-2, with a possible D match to TRBD1 (5 bases). CDR1 SQVTM and CDR2 ANQGSEA come from the germline V gene. The germline V and J ends were trimmed by 7 bases and 3 bases, with 9 bases remaining between them. The CDR3 has 11 amino acids. This CDR3 reads CSAGRDYGYTF. CDR3 DNA sequence: TGCAGCGCAGGGAGGGACTATGGCTACACCTTC.

The gene calls are TRBV2 and TRBJ2-1; the D is unclear. CDR1 and CDR2 (germline): SNHLY, FYNNEI. The germline V and J ends were trimmed by 8 bases and 4 bases, with 12 bases remaining between them. The CDR3 consists of 13 residues. As DNA, the CDR3 is TGTGCCAGCCGGTTCGCTCTATACAATGAGCAGTTCTTC. It translates to CASRFALYNEQFF.

The chain is built from TRBV5-5 and TRBJ2-7; possibly TRBD1 for D (5 bases). V dropped 2 bases and J dropped 2 bases, with 11 bases sitting between them. Germline CDR1 SGHKS, CDR2 YYEKEE (reference sequence). CDR3 length: 14 amino acids. Here the CDR3 DNA reads TGTGCCAGCAGCTTCCCCGACAGAGCCTACGAGCAGTACTTC. The encoded protein is CASSFPDRAYEQYF.

The J gene is TRBJ1-2, the V gene TRBV11-3, with 9 bases lining up with TRBD1. V lost 3 bases and J lost 6; bases outside the gene matches: 2. CDR3 length: 13 amino acids. Germline assignment: CDR1 SGHNT and CDR2 YENEEA. The DNA for the CDR3 is TGTGCCAGCAGCTTGGGGACAGGGAATGGCTACACCTTC. It yields the protein CASSLGTGNGYTF.

The chain uses TRBV28 and TRBJ2-1, with TRBD2 identical over 12 bases. The CDR3 is made up of 17 amino acids. The V gene end was trimmed by 4 bases and the J gene end by 2 bases; junction bases not matched to a gene: 6. Germline assignment: CDR1 MDHEN and CDR2 SYDVKM. CDR3 region: CASSSPRTSGTYNEQFF. The CDR3 DNA is TGTGCCAGCAGTTCCCCCCGGACTAGCGGGACCTACAATGAGCAGTTCTTC.

V and J are TRBV3-1 (or the pseudogene TRBV3-2) and TRBJ2-2; tentative D call: TRBD1 (5 bases). Deletions cut 6 bases from V and 9 bases from J, with 29 bases between. CDR1 and CDR2 from the germline V gene are LGHDT and YNNKEL (reference sequence). The CDR3 is 18 residues long. In DNA form, the CDR3 reads TGTGCCAGCAGACCCGACAGTGGTGGAACGTTTGGTCCCCGGGAGCTGTTTTTT. This codes for CASRPDSGGTFGPRELFF.

The table lists this clone with a count of one. The rearrangement joins TRBV19 to TRBJ1-1, with D possibly TRBD1 on 6 matching bases. Deletions cut 7 bases from V and 3 bases from J, with 12 bases between. The CDR3 has 13 amino acids. CDR1 is LNHDA, CDR2 SQIVND, per germline (reference sequence). CDR3 nucleotide sequence: TGTGCCAGTAAGGGGGTCTTCGACACTGAAGCTTTCTTT. The encoded protein is CASKGVFDTEAFF.

This clone occurred once. The chain couples TRBV7-9 to TRBJ2-7; tentative D call: TRBD1 (6 bases). Trimming pared 7 bases from V and 0 bases from J, leaving 13 bases between. The CDR3 covers 14 residues. Germline V gene lookup returns CDR1 SEHNR and CDR2 FQNEAQ (reference sequence). Written as DNA, the CDR3 is TGTGCCAGCACCCTTACAGGGAGCTCCTACGAGCAGTACTTC. Its protein is CASTLTGSSYEQYF.

The chain recombines TRBV7-6 with TRBJ2-1; 7 positions agree with TRBD1. Germline-derived CDR1 and CDR2 are SGHVS and FNYEAQ. Unmatched junction bases numbered 8, after V lost 5 bases and J lost 1 base. The CDR3 contains 16 residues. CDR3 in amino acids: CASSRDPGQSYNEQFF. The CDR3 bases are TGTGCCAGCAGCCGAGACCCGGGACAGTCCTACAATGAGCAGTTCTTC.

This clone showed up just once. CDR3 nucleotide sequence: TGTGCCAGCAGTCCGGGACAGGTGTACACCGGGGAGCTGTTTTTT. Translation: CASSPGQVYTGELFF. The V call is TRBV6-5, the J call TRBJ2-2; TRBD1 agrees at 8 bases. This CDR3 comprises 15 residues. V shed 5 bases, J shed 3 bases, and the junction held 5 bases outside the gene matches. CDR1 is MNHEY, CDR2 SVGAGI, per germline.

J is TRBJ1-3 and V is TRBV7-2, with D perhaps matching TRBD1 (5 bases). The germline V gene has CDR1 SGHTA and CDR2 FQGNSA. The CDR3 contains 13 residues. Trimming took off 6 bases at V and 1 base at J, with 7 bases between the two ends. The CDR3 spells CASRKGSGNTIYF. The DNA for the CDR3 is TGTGCCAGCAGAAAGGGGTCTGGAAACACCATATATTTT.

This chain links TRBV15 with TRBJ2-7, with TRBD1 matching 9 bases. V trimming: 0 bases; J trimming: 1 base; junction bases outside the gene matches: 1. CDR3 length equals 15 residues. The germline V gene encodes CDR1 LNHNV and CDR2 YYDKDF (reference sequence). The CDR3 region is CATSRDGTGSYEQYF. DNA for the CDR3: TGTGCCACCAGCAGAGATGGGACAGGGTCCTACGAGCAGTACTTC.

This sequence joins TRBV10-3 and TRBJ2-1, with 11 nucleotides matching TRBD2. With 5 bases clipped from V and 6 bases from J, the junction kept 3 bases outside the gene matches. Per germline, CDR1 ENHRY and CDR2 SYGVKD. This CDR3 comprises 14 residues. The CDR3, as DNA: TGTGCCATCAGTAAGACTAGCGGGGTCAATGAGCAGTTCTTC. Translation gives CAISKTSGVNEQFF.

CDR3 amino acids: CASSYDLGLASGELFF. CDR3 sequence (DNA): TGTGCCAGCAGTTACGACCTTGGACTAGCGTCCGGGGAGCTGTTTTTT. V is TRBV6-5 and J is TRBJ2-2, with TRBD2 matching 9 bases. The CDR3 contains 16 residues. Trimming took 2 bases from V and 6 from J; bases not matched to a gene: 7. Germline loops: CDR1 MNHEY, CDR2 SVGAGI.

The genes are TRBV18 and TRBJ2-3; D remains unclear. The CDR3 covers 13 residues. The V end was cut by 0 bases, the J end by 4 bases, with 5 bases between. The germline V gene encodes CDR1 KGHSH and CDR2 LQKENI. Here the CDR3 reads CASSPPQADTQYF. The CDR3 DNA reads TGTGCCAGCTCACCACCCCAGGCAGATACGCAGTATTTT.

The genes are TRBV29-1 and TRBJ2-1; 9 bases fit TRBD2. CDR3 length equals 17 residues. The V segment lost 0 bases and the J segment 2 bases; nucleotides outside the gene matches: 8. From germline, CDR1 is SQVTM and CDR2 ANQGSEA. Written as DNA, the CDR3 is TGCAGCGTTGAAGATCTGATAGCGGGAGACCCCTACAATGAGCAGTTCTTC. This sequence encodes CSVEDLIAGDPYNEQFF.

The CDR3: CASRELAGGPYEQYF. DNA for the CDR3: TGTGCCAGCAGAGAACTAGCGGGAGGCCCATACGAGCAGTACTTC. The chain links TRBV6-1 to TRBJ2-7; 12 positions agree with TRBD2. Trimming removed 6 bases from V and 4 bases from J; junction bases left unmatched: 7. The CDR3 totals 15 residues. Per the germline V gene, CDR1 is MNHNS and CDR2 is SASEGT.